The 18 T cell receptor beta chains in this list originate from one sample, sequenced in a study of Graves' ophthalmopathy and Graves' hyperthyroidism. Scientists amplified the TCR beta CDR3 regions from RNA transcripts. First-round RT-PCR used HTBI primers; second-round multiplex PCR followed. TCRdb ran MiXCR on the multiplex PCR reads and lists one entry per CDR3 protein. The sample has approximately 1.2 million distinct CDR3 sequences; around a third are singletons. The sequenced sample was peripheral blood or thyroid tissue (not recorded which). The receptor set was obtained from an adult man with Graves' hyperthyroidism.

The chain links TRBV19 to TRBJ2-5, with D possibly being TRBD1 or TRBD2 (6 bases each). The CDR3 consists of 15 residues. Germline V gene sequence: CDR1 LNHDA, CDR2 SQIVND (reference sequence). The V gene lost 3 bases and the J gene lost 4 bases, with 15 bases spanning the gap. CDR3 sequence (DNA): TGTGCCAGTAGTATCCTTCCGGGGGCCGGAGAGACCCAGTACTTC. Translating it yields CASSILPGAGETQYF. The full variable domain, rest sourced from reference TRBV19 and TRBJ2-5, is DGGITQSPKYLFRKEGQNVTLSCEQNLNHDAMYWYRQDPGQGLRLIYYSQIVNDFQKGDIAEGYSVSREKKESFPLTVTSAQKNPTAFYLCASSILPGAGETQYFGPGTRLLVL.

The V call is TRBV20-1, the J call TRBJ1-6; D is possibly TRBD1 (6 bases). The V and J ends lost 2 bases and 5 bases respectively, with 13 bases between them. The CDR3 is made up of 15 amino acids. Germline V gives CDR1 DFQATT, CDR2 SNEGSKA (reference sequence). The CDR3 is CSARPQDSNNSPLHF. The CDR3 DNA is TGCAGTGCTAGACCCCAGGACAGCAATAATTCACCCCTCCACTTT.

As to this clonotype: This may be a read error, as it is one base from a much larger clone. V gene TRBV7-9 combines with J gene TRBJ2-5; D is undetermined. Germline V lookup: CDR1 SEHNR, CDR2 FQNEAQ (reference sequence). CDR3 length equals 13 residues. Here the CDR3 DNA reads TGTGCCGGCAGCTTAGACCCCTTAGAGACCCAGTACTTC. Its protein product is CAGSLDPLETQYF.

This clonotype has a single count. One end of the junction does not line up with germline, which may come from a read error. The rearrangement joins TRBV4-1 to TRBJ1-1; tentative D call: TRBD1 (6 bases). CDR1 is MGHRA, CDR2 YSYEKL, per germline. The CDR3 is 16 residues long. The CDR3: CASSQTGGGGDTEAFF. Written as DNA, the CDR3 is TGCGCCAGCAGCCAAACGGGAGGGGGAGGAGACACTGAAGCCTTCTTT.

CDR3 residues: CASSRPGQGSGAQYF. The DNA of the CDR3 is TGTGCCAGTAGTAGACCGGGACAGGGATCCGGGGCCCAGTACTTC. This sequence joins TRBV19 and TRBJ2-5; 9 bases map to TRBD1. V lost 4 bases to trimming and J lost 9 bases; unmatched junction nucleotides: 12. This CDR3 region has 15 residues. Germline V CDR1 and CDR2: LNHDA, SQIVND (reference sequence).

The chain carries TRBV20-1 and TRBJ2-7; 11 positions agree with TRBD2. The germline V gene encodes CDR1 DFQATT and CDR2 SNEGSKA (reference sequence). The ends lost 3 bases at V and 6 bases at J; junction bases unmatched: 10. The CDR3 consists of 15 residues. Here the CDR3 reads CSARPLAGAGTEQYF. The CDR3 region has the DNA TGCAGTGCTAGGCCACTAGCGGGGGCAGGGACCGAGCAGTACTTC.

In this sample, this clonotype turned up a few times. V and J are TRBV25-1 and TRBJ1-2, with unresolved D. Germline V gene data show CDR1 as MGHDK and CDR2 as SYGVNS. CDR3 length: 15 residues. V was cut by 3 bases and J by 9 bases, with 20 bases left in between. In DNA, the CDR3 is TGTGCCAGCAGTGAGAAAGGGTCCCGGGAGAACCGCTACACCTTC. Translation gives CASSEKGSRENRYTF.

Note on this clonotype: A much larger clone lies a single base off, so this may be a read error. The chain is built from TRBV4-2 and TRBJ1-4, with a possible D match to TRBD1 (6 bases). Germline CDR1 reads LGHNA; CDR2 reads YNFKEQ. V lost 0 bases, J lost 6 bases, and 11 bases lay in between. The CDR3 runs 15 residues. CDR3 loop: CASSQDGGRDEKLFF. CDR3 coding DNA: TGTGCCAGCAGCCAAGACGGGGGCAGGGATGAAAAACTGTTTTTT.

This clonotype was detected many times. The chain is built from TRBV6-5 and TRBJ1-2; tentatively, D is TRBD1 (5 bases). Germline V gene sequence: CDR1 MNHEY, CDR2 SVGAGI. The CDR3 covers 13 residues. V was cut by 0 bases and J by 6 bases, with 8 bases left in between. In nucleotides, the CDR3 is TGTGCCAGCAGTTACTCTAGGGGCAATGGCTACACCTTC. It encodes CASSYSRGNGYTF.

Remarks on this clonotype: Sequence at one end of the junction differs from germline and may be a read error. This rearrangement joins TRBV10-3 to TRBJ2-2; D gene ambiguous. CDR1 is ENHRY, CDR2 SYGVKD, per germline. CDR3 length equals 13 residues. This CDR3 is CASSELEIGELFF. The CDR3 bases are TGTGCCAGCAGTGAGCTCGAGATCGGGGAGCTGTTTTTT.

Only a few counts were recorded for this clonotype. The rearrangement links TRBV20-1 to TRBJ2-7, with a tentative D call TRBD2 (5 bases). Trimming left V 6 bases short and J 0 bases short, with 18 bases between. Germline V gene sequence: CDR1 DFQATT, CDR2 SNEGSKA (reference sequence). This CDR3 spans 15 amino acids. Written as DNA, the CDR3 is TGCAGTGCAACGAATAGCGTCCCCTTCTCCTACGAGCAGTACTTC. Translating it yields CSATNSVPFSYEQYF.

The chain recombines TRBV7-3 with TRBJ1-1; possible D gene TRBD1, 5 bases. V was pared by 0 bases and J by 1 base, with 6 bases between. CDR3 length equals 14 residues. CDR1 and CDR2 from the germline V gene are SGHTA and FQGTGA. The CDR3 DNA reads TGTGCCAGCAGCTTAACGGACAAGAACACTGAAGCTTTCTTT. This gives the protein CASSLTDKNTEAFF.

About this clonotype: This clone may be a read error of a much larger clone one base away. This CDR3 reads CASGLSEDDAGELFF. Written as DNA, the CDR3 is TGCGCCAGCGGCTTGTCCGAGGATGATGCGGGGGAGCTGTTTTTT. The rearrangement joins TRBV5-1 to TRBJ2-2, with D uncertain. Germline CDR1 and CDR2: SGHRS and YFSETQ. CDR3 size: 15 residues.

The chain carries TRBV19 and TRBJ2-7; TRBD1 matches 7 bases. CDR3 size: 15 residues. CDR1 LNHDA and CDR2 SQIVND come from the germline V gene (reference sequence). V trimming: 7 bases; J trimming: 0 bases; junction bases outside the gene matches: 9. The CDR3 protein is CASTPSSGGSYEQYF. The CDR3, as DNA: TGTGCCAGTACTCCTTCATCAGGGGGCTCCTACGAGCAGTACTTC.

For this clonotype: This could be a read error, since a much larger clone is one nucleotide away. V gene TRBV2 combines with J gene TRBJ2-2, with 9 bases identical to TRBD2. J gave up 5 bases and V 8 bases, and 9 bases lay outside the gene matches. This CDR3 comprises 15 residues. CDR1 and CDR2 (germline): SNHLY, FYNNEI. DNA for the CDR3: TGTGCCAGCGACGGGACTAGCCTCGGGACCGGGGAGCTGTTTTTT. Its translation: CASDGTSLGTGELFF.

This clonotype was recorded a few times. V and J are TRBV20-1 and TRBJ1-6; tentatively, D is TRBD1 (6 bases). V was cut by 6 bases and J by 2 bases, with 17 bases left in between. The germline V gene encodes CDR1 DFQATT and CDR2 SNEGSKA (reference sequence). The CDR3 is 16 amino acids. The CDR3 DNA reads TGCAGTGCCCGTCCAGGGGCACGGGCCTATAATTCACCCCTCCACTTT. This codes for CSARPGARAYNSPLHF.

This clonotype was recorded many times. The chain uses TRBV5-1 and TRBJ1-2; 9 nucleotides line up with TRBD1. V lost 0 bases and J lost 12; bases outside the gene matches: 9. Germline lookup yields CDR1 SGHRS and CDR2 YFSETQ. The CDR3 length is 14 residues. DNA for the CDR3: TGCGCCAGCAGCTTGGGCCCGGGACAGGGTGATGACACCTTC. Its protein is CASSLGPGQGDDTF.

This chain connects TRBV29-1 to TRBJ2-1; TRBD1 might be the D (5 bases). CDR1 and CDR2 from the germline V gene are SQVTM and ANQGSEA. The CDR3 is made up of 13 amino acids. Between the trimmed V and J ends, which lost 3 bases and 7 bases, there was a span of 13 bases. CDR3 loop: CSVDGQGGNEQFF. As DNA, the CDR3 is TGCAGCGTTGACGGTCAGGGCGGTAATGAGCAGTTCTTC.